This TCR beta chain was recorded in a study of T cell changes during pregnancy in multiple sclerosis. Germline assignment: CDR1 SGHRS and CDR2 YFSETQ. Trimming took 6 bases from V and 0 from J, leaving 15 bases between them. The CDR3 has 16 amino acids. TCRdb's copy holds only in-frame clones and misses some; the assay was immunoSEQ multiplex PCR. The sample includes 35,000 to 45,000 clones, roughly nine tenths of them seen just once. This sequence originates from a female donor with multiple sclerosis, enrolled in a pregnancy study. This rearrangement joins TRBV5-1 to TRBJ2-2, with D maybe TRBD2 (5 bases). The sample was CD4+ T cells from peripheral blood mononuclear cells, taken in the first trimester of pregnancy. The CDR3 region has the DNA TGCGCCAGCAAGTCCCCTCTAGCTGCGAACACCGGGGAGCTGTTTTTT. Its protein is CASKSPLAANTGELFF.